The clone carrying this TCR beta chain was counted a single time. This sample was taken from a study of blood T cell repertoires in COVID-19. The wider study: T cells, B-cell-depleted T cells, or PBMCs supplied cDNA or gDNA.

Libraries were prepared by immunoSEQ multiplex PCR; TCRdb keeps only in-frame clonotypes and omits some of them. The repertoire holds approximately 210,000 clones, with approximately 90% as singletons. The CDR3 is made up of 15 amino acids. The germline gives CDR1 LGHDT, CDR2 YNNKEL (reference sequence). V dropped 4 bases and J dropped 10 bases, with 17 bases sitting between them. The sample consisted of peripheral blood. The origin of this receptor is a woman aged 40 to 50 who had recovered from COVID-19. The chain carries TRBV3-1 (or the pseudogene TRBV3-2) and TRBJ1-6; D gene ambiguous. CDR3 residues: CASSPPLGEGSPLHF. The CDR3, as DNA: TGTGCCAGCAGCCCCCCCCTCGGGGAGGGATCACCCCTCCACTTT.